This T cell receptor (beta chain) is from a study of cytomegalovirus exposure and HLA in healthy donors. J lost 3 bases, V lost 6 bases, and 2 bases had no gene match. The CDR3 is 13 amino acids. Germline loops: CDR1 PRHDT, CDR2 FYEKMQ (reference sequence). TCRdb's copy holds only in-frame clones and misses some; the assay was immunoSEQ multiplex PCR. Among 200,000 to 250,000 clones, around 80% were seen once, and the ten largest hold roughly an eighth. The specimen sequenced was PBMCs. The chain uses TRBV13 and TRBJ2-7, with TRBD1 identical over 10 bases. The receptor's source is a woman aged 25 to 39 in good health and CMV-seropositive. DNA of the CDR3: TGTGCCAGCAGTGGGACAGGGGACTACGAGCAGTACTTC. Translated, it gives CASSGTGDYEQYF.